This TCR beta chain came from a study of shared clonotypes between healthy human individuals. Method: immunoSEQ multiplex PCR; TCRdb's copy keeps in-frame clones and lacks some. The sample comprises 2 million to 2.5 million clones, approximately 95% of which are singletons, and around 0.13% rests with the top ten. Trimming took off 0 bases at V and 9 bases at J, with 15 bases between the two ends. CDR3 length: 14 amino acids. From germline, CDR1 is MGHRA and CDR2 YSYEKL. The chain has TRBV4-1 and TRBJ2-7; unclear D gene. This receptor was identified in a man between 18 and 29 years old in good health. Sequencing used naive CD4+ T cells sorted from blood. Subset specified: CD45RA+ positively selected. The CDR3: CASSQDVQVRGQYF. DNA for the CDR3: TGCGCCAGCAGCCAAGATGTTCAGGTGCGAGGGCAGTACTTC.